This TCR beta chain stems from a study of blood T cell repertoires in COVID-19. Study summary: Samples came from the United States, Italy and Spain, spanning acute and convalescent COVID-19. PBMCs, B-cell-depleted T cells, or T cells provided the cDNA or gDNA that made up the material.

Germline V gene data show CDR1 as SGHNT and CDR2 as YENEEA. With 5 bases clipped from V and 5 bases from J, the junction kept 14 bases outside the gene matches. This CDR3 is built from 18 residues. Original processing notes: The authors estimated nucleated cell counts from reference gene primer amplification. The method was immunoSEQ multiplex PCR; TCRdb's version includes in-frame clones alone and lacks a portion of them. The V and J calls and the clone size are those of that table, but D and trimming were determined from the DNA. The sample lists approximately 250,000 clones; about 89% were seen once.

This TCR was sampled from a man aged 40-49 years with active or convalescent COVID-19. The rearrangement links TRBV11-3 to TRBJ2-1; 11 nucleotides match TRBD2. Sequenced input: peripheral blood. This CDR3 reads CASSPRGGTSGPHNEQFF. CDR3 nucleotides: TGTGCCAGCAGCCCACGGGGGGGGACTAGCGGACCCCACAATGAGCAGTTCTTC. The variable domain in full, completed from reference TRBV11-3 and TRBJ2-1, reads EAGVVQSPRYKIIEKKQPVAFWCNPISGHNTLYWYLQNLGQGPELLIRYENEEAVDDSQLPKDRFSAERLKGVDSTLKIQPAELGDSAVYLCASSPRGGTSGPHNEQFFGPGTRLTVL.